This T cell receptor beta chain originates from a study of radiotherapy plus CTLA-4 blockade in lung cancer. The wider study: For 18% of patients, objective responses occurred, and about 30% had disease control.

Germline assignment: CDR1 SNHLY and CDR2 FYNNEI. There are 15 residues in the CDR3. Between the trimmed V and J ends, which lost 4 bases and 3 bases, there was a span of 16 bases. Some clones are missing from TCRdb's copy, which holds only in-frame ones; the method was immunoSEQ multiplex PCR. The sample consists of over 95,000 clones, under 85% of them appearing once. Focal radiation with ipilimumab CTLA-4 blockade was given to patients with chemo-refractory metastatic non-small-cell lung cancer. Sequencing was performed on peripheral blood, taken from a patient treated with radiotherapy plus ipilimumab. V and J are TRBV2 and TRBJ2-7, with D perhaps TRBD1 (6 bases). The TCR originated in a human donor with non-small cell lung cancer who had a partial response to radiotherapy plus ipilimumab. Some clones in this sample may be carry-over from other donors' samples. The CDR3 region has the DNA TGTGCCAGCAGTGCCGGGACAAATTTTTACTACGAGCAGTACTTC. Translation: CASSAGTNFYYEQYF.